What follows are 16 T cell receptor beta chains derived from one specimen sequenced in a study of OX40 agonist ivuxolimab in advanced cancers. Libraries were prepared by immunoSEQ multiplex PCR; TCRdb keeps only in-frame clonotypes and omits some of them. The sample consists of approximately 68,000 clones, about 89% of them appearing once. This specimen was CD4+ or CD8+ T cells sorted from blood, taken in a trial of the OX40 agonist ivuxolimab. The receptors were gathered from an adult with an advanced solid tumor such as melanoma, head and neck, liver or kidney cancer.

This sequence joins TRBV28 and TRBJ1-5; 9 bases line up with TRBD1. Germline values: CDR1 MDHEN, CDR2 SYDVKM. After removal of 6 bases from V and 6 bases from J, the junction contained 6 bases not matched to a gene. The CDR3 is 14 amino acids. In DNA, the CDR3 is TGTGCCAGCAGCCAGACAGGGGGAGGTCAGCCCCAGCATTTT. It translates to CASSQTGGGQPQHF.

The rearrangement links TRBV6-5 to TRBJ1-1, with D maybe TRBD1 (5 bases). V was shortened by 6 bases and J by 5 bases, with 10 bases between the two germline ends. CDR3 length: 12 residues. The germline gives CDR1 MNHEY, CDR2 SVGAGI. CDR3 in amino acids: CASRRGETEAFF. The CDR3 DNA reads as TGTGCCAGCAGGAGAGGGGAAACTGAAGCTTTCTTT.

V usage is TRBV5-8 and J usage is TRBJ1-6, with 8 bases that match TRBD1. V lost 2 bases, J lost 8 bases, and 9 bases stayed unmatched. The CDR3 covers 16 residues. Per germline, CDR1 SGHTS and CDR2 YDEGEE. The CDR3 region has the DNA TGTGCCAGCAGCTTTCGACAGGGGAGTTCTCATTCACCCCTCCACTTT. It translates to CASSFRQGSSHSPLHF. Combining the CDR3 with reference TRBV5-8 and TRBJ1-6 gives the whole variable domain EAGVTQSPTHLIKTRGQQATLRCSPISGHTSVYWYQQALGLGLQFLLWYDEGEERNRGNFPPRFSGRQFPNYSSELNVNALELEDSALYLCASSFRQGSSHSPLHFGNGTRLTVT.

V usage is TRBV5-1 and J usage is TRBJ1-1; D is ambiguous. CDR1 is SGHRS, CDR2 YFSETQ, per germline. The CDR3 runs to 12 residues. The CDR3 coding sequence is TGCGCTCAGCGGATCCCAGGAGCTGAAGCTTTCTTT. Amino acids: CAQRIPGAEAFF.

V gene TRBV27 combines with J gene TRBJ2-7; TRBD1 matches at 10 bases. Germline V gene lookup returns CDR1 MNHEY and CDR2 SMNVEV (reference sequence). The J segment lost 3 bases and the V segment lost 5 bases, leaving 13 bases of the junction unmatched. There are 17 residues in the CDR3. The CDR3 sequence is CASSLRVDRGDVYEQYF. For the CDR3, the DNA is TGTGCCAGCAGTCTACGCGTGGACAGGGGGGACGTCTACGAGCAGTACTTC.

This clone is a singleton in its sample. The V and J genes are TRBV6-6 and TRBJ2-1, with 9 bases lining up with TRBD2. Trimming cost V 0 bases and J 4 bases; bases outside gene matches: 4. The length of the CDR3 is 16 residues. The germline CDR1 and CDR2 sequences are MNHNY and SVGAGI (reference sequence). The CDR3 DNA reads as TGTGCCAGCAGTTACTCGTGGCTAGCGGGGTACAATGAGCAGTTCTTC. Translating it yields CASSYSWLAGYNEQFF.

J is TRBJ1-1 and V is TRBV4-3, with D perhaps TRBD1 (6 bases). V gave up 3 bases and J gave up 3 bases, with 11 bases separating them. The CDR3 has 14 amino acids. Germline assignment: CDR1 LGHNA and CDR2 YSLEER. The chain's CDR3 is CASSQDQGYTEAFF. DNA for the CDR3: TGCGCCAGCAGCCAGGATCAGGGGTACACTGAAGCTTTCTTT.

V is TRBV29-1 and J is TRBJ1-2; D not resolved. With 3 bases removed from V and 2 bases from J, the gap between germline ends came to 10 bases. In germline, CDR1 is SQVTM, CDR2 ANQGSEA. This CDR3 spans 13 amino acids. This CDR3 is CSVDDKGNYGYTF. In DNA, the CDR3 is TGCAGCGTTGATGATAAAGGGAACTATGGCTACACCTTC.

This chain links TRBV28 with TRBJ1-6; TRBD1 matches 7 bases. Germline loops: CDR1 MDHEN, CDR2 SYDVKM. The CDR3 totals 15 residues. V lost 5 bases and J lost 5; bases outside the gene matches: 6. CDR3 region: CASSTGTANNSPLHF. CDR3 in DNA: TGTGCCAGCAGTACCGGGACAGCCAATAATTCACCCCTCCACTTT. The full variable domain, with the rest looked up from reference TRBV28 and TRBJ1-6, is DVKVTQSSRYLVKRTGEKVFLECVQDMDHENMFWYRQDPGLGLRLIYFSYDVKMKEKGDIPEGYSVSREKKERFSLILESASTNQTSMYLCASSTGTANNSPLHFGNGTRLTVT.

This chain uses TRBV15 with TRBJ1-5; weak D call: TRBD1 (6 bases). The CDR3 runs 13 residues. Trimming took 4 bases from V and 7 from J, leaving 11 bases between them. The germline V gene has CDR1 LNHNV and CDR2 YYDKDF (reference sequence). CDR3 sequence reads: CATSIPGVQPQHF. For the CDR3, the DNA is TGTGCCACCAGCATCCCAGGGGTCCAGCCCCAGCATTTT.

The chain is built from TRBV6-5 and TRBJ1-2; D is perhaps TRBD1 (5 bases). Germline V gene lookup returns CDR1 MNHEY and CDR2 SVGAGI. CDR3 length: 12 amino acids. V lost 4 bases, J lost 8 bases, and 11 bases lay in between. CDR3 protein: CASSSMGLGYTF. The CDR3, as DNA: TGTGCCAGCAGTTCTATGGGGCTCGGCTACACCTTC.

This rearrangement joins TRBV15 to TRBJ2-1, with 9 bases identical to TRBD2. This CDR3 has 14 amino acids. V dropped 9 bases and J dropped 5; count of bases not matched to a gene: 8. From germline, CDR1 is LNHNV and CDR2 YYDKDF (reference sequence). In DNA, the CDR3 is TGTGCCACGACCATAGCGGGGGCGGACAATGAGCAGTTCTTC. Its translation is CATTIAGADNEQFF.

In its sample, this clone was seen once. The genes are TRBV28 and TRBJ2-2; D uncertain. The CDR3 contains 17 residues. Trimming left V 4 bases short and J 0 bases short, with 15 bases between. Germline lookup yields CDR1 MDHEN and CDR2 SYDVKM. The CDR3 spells CASSSIMGSANTGELFF. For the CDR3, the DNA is TGTGCCAGCAGTTCCATTATGGGAAGCGCGAACACCGGGGAGCTGTTTTTT.

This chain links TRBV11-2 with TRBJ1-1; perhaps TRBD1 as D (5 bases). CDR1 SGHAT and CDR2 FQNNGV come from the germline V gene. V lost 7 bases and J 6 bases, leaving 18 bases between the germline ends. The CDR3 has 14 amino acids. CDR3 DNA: TGTGCCAGCAACCTCAACCCGGGGCAGCCTGAAGCTTTCTTT. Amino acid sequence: CASNLNPGQPEAFF.

CDR3 nucleotide sequence: TGTGCCAGCAGACAGGTACTCGTCTCGGAGACCCAGTACTTC. Translating gives CASRQVLVSETQYF. The gene calls are TRBV6-5 and TRBJ2-5; D might be TRBD1 (5 bases). V dropped 6 bases and J dropped 5 bases, with 16 bases sitting between them. This CDR3 is 14 amino acids long. Germline CDR1 MNHEY, CDR2 SVGAGI.

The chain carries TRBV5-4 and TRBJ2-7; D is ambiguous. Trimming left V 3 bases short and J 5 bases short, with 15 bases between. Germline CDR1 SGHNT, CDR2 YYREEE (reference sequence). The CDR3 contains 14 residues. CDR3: CASSSEASPHEQYF. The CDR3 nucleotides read TGTGCCAGCAGCTCCGAAGCGTCCCCCCACGAGCAGTACTTC.